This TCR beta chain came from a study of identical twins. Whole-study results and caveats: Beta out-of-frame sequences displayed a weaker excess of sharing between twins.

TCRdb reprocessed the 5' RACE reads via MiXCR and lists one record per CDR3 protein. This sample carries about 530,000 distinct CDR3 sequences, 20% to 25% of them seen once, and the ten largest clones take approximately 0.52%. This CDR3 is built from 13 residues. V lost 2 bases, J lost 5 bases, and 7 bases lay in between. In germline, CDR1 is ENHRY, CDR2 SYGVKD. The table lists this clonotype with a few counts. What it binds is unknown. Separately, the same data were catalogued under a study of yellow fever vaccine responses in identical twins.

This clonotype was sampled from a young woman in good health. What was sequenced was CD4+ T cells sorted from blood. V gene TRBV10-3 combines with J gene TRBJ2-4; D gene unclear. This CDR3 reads CAISEGSQNIQYF. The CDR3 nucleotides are TGTGCCATCAGTGAGGGCAGTCAAAACATTCAGTACTTC.